This TCR beta chain was obtained from a study of T cell repertoires in cytomegalovirus infection. Study-wide results and limits: Individuals carrying CMV plus the relevant HLA were identified by cumulative frequency of public TCR beta families. Within the response measured ex vivo, HLA-C-restricted CMV-specific TCR beta clonotypes were dominant.

This clonotype was counted ten times or more. The antigen is not known. TCRdb analysed the reads with MiXCR anew, one entry per CDR3 protein. The sample lists 200,000 to 250,000 distinct CDR3 sequences, roughly 20% occurring once. The sample comprised CD8+ T cells from PBMCs. The TCR originated in a human donor in good health (CMV status not recorded). Some clones in this sample may be carry-over from other donors' samples.

The CDR3 reads CASSDLTKNIQYF. CDR3 nucleotide sequence: TGTGCCAGCAGTGACCTTACCAAAAACATTCAGTACTTC. This chain connects TRBV2 to TRBJ2-4; no clear D gene. This CDR3 spans 13 amino acids. Per germline, CDR1 SNHLY and CDR2 FYNNEI. V was pared by 3 bases and J by 2 bases, with 5 bases between.